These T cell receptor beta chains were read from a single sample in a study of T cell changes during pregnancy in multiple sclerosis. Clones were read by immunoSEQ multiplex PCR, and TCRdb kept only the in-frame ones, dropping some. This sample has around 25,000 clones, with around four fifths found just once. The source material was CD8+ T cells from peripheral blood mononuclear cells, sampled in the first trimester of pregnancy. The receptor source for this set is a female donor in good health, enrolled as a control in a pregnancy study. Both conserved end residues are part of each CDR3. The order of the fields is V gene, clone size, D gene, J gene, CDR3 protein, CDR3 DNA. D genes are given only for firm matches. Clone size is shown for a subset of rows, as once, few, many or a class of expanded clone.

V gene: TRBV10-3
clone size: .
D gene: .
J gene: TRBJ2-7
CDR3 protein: CAISRGGTGDYEQYF
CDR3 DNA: TGTGCCATCTCGCGGGGGGGGACAGGGGACTACGAGCAGTACTTC

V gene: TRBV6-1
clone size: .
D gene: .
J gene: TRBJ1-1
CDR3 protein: CASSDPAPGGNTEAFF
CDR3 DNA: TGTGCCAGCAGTGACCCGGCCCCCGGGGGGAACACTGAAGCTTTCTTT

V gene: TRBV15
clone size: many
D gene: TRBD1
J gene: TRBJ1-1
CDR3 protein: CATSTGQGNTEAFF
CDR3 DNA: TGTGCCACCAGCACGGGACAGGGGAACACTGAAGCTTTCTTT

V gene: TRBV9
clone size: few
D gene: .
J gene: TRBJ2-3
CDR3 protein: CASSVMQGWGSDTQYF
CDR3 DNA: TGTGCCAGCAGCGTAATGCAGGGGTGGGGGTCGGATACGCAGTATTTT

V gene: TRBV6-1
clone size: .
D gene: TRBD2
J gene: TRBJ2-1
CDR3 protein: CASSEATSGANEQFF
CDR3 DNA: TGTGCCAGCAGTGAAGCGACTAGCGGGGCCAATGAGCAGTTCTTC

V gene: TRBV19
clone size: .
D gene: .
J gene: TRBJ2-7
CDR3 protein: CASSMAQGNWYEQYF
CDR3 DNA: TGTGCCAGTAGTATGGCGCAGGGGAATTGGTACGAGCAGTACTTC

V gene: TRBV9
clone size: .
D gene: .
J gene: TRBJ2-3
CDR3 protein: CASSGQGRGGDTQYF
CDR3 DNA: TGTGCCAGCAGCGGACAGGGGAGGGGAGGAGATACGCAGTATTTT

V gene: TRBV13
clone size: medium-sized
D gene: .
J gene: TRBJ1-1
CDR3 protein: CASSLEALGAGIIENTEAFF
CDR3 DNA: TGTGCCAGCAGCTTAGAAGCGCTGGGGGCCGGGATTATAGAGAACACTGAAGCTTTCTTT

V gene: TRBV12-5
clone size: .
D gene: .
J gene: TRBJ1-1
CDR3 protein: CASGWEGDTEAFF
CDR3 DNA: TGTGCTAGTGGCTGGGAAGGGGACACTGAAGCTTTCTTT

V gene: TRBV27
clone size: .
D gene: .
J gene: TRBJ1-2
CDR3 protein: CASSRTSRGAFGGYTF
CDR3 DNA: TGTGCCAGCAGTCGCACAAGCCGGGGGGCGTTTGGAGGCTACACCTTC

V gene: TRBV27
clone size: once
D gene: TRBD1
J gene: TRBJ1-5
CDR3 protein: CASSRAGGGTPQHF
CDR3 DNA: TGTGCCAGCAGTCGGGCAGGGGGTGGGACGCCCCAGCATTTT

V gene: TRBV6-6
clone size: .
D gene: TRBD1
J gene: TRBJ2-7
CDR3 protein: CASSTGQGGPYEQYF
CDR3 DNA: TGTGCCAGCAGTACCGGACAGGGGGGCCCCTACGAGCAGTACTTC

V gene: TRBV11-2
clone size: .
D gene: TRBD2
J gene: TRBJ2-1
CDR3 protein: CASSLNWGSSGGAQFF
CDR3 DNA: TGTGCCAGCAGCTTAAATTGGGGGTCTAGCGGGGGGGCCCAGTTCTTC

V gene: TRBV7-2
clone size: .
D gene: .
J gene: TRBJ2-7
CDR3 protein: CASSRGGAQYEQYF
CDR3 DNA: TGTGCCAGCAGCCGAGGGGGGGCTCAGTACGAGCAGTACTTC

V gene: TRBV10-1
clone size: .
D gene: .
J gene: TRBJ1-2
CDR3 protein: CASNTGPVDGYTF
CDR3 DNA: TGCGCCAGCAACACAGGGCCGGTCGATGGCTACACCTTC

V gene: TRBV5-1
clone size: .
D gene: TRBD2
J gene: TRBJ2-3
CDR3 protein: CASSPRLAGALTDTQYF
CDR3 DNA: TGCGCCAGCAGCCCTCGACTAGCGGGGGCACTCACAGATACGCAGTATTTT

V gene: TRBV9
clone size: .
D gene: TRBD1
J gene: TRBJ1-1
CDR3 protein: CASSVAGTGVSEAFF
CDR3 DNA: TGTGCCAGCAGCGTAGCGGGGACAGGGGTTTCTGAAGCTTTCTTT

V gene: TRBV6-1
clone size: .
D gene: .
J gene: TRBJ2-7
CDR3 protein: CASRPEDSSYEQYF
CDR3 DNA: TGTGCCAGCAGGCCGGAGGACAGCTCCTACGAGCAGTACTTC

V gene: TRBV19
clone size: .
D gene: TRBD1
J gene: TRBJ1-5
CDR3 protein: CASSIVGQGAGQPQHF
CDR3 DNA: TGTGCCAGTAGTATAGTCGGACAGGGGGCGGGTCAGCCCCAGCATTTT

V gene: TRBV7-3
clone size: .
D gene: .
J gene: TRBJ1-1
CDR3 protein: CASSLDSMNTEAFF
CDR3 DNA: TGTGCCAGCAGCTTAGACAGTATGAACACTGAAGCTTTCTTT